The next 2 T cell receptor beta chains were all read from a single sample in a study of shared clonotypes between healthy human individuals. TCRdb keeps only in-frame clones here, not all; method: immunoSEQ multiplex PCR. The repertoire consists of some 2.1 million clones, with approximately 92% occurring once and the leading ten covering approximately 1.6%. Naive CD8 cells lacked CD45RO, underwent positive selection for CCR7 and left out terminally differentiated effector memory CD45RA+ cells. Sequencing was carried out using naive CD8+ T cells from PBMCs. Receptors were obtained from a man aged 18 to 30 in good health. Some clones in this sample may be carry-over from other donors' samples.

This CDR3 is CAWSVDSDGYTF. The CDR3 DNA reads TGTGCCTGGAGTGTAGACTCAGACGGCTACACCTTC. The chain combines TRBV30 with TRBJ1-2; D remains ambiguous. The CDR3 is 12 residues long. V was trimmed by 0 bases and J by 8 bases, leaving 10 bases between them. CDR1 and CDR2 from the germline V gene are GTSNPN and SVGIG (reference sequence).

The chain has TRBV11-2 and TRBJ2-7; 11 nucleotides agree with TRBD2. V shed 6 bases and J 4 bases; nucleotides not matched to a gene: 8. CDR1 SGHAT and CDR2 FQNNGV come from the germline V gene. The CDR3 length is 15 residues. CDR3 in DNA: TGTGCCAGCAGTTCCGGGACTAGCGGACTGTACGAGCAGTACTTC. The encoded protein is CASSSGTSGLYEQYF.